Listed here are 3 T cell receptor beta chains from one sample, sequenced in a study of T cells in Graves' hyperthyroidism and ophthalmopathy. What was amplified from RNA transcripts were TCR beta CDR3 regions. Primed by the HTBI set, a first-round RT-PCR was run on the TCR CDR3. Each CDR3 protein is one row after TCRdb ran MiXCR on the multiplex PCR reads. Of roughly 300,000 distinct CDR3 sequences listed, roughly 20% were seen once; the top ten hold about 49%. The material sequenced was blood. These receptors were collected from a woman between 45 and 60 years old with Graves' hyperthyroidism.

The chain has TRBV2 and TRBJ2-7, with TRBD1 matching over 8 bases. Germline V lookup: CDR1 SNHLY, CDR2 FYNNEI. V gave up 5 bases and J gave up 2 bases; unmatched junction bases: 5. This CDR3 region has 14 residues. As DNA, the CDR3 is TGTGCCAGCAGTCGGTCAGGGGGCACCTACGAGCAGTACGTC. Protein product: CASSRSGGTYEQYV.

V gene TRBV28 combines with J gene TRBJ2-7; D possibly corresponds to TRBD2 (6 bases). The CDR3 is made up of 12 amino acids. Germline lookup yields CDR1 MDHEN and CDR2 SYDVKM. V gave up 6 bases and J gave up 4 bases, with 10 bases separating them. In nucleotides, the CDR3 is TGTGCCAGCAGGACGGGAGAGTACGAGCAGTACTTC. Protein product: CASRTGEYEQYF.

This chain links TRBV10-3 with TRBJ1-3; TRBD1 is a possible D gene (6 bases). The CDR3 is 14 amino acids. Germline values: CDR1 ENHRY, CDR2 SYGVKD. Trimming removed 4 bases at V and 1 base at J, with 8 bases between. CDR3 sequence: CAISGGQSGNTIYF. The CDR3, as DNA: TGTGCCATCAGTGGGGGGCAATCTGGAAACACCATATATTTT.